The present TCR beta chain was sequenced within a study of cytomegalovirus exposure and HLA in healthy donors. Study summary: The platform used for the approximately 130 validation repertoires matched that of the approximately 710 first-cohort repertoires, a later analysis reported.

Per the germline V gene, CDR1 is LNHDA and CDR2 is SQIVND (reference sequence). CDR3 size: 14 residues. Profiling relied on immunoSEQ multiplex PCR, and the TCRdb table lists in-frame clones only, not all of them. The table shows 200,000 or so clones, with 70% to 85% occurring only once. As regards this clone: No antigen is known for it.

Whole-study findings and limits: Most TCRs appeared rarely, but some public TCRs recurred in many donors.

V is TRBV19 and J is TRBJ2-2; TRBD1 agrees at 7 bases. The specimen was PBMCs. This receptor was identified in a woman younger than 45 in good health and CMV-seropositive. The DNA of the CDR3 is TGTGCTGCGAACGGACAGGCGAACACCGGGGAGCTGTTTTTT. As protein: CAANGQANTGELFF.